This T cell receptor beta chain was recovered during a study of Graves' ophthalmopathy and Graves' hyperthyroidism. Where ophthalmopathy was present, donors had moderate-to-severe activity, CAS ≥3, NOSPECS ≥4 and duration under 3 months. This clonotype turned up a few times. RNA transcripts yielded amplified TCR beta CDR3 regions. RT-PCR was first run with HTBI primers, then multiplex PCR in a second round. TCRdb independently ran MiXCR on the multiplex PCR reads; one entry per CDR3 protein. Of about 410,000 distinct CDR3 sequences listed, 15% to 20% are singletons. This TCR was recovered from a woman between 18 and 29 years old with Graves' ophthalmopathy. What was sequenced was peripheral blood.

The CDR3 nucleotides read TGTGCCAGCAGCTTAGAACTAGCGGGAGAGACCCAGTACTTC. Protein: CASSLELAGETQYF. This chain uses TRBV7-2 with TRBJ2-5; 9 bases map to TRBD2. Unmatched junction bases numbered 1, after V lost 1 base and J lost 4 bases. CDR3 length: 14 residues. CDR1 SGHTA and CDR2 FQGNSA come from the germline V gene. The entire variable domain, with the rest obtained from reference TRBV7-2 and TRBJ2-5, is as follows: GAGVSQSPSNKVTEKGKDVELRCDPISGHTALYWYRQSLGQGLEFLIYFQGNSAPDKSGLPSDRFSAERTGGSVSTLTIQRTQQEDSAVYLCASSLELAGETQYFGPGTRLLVL.